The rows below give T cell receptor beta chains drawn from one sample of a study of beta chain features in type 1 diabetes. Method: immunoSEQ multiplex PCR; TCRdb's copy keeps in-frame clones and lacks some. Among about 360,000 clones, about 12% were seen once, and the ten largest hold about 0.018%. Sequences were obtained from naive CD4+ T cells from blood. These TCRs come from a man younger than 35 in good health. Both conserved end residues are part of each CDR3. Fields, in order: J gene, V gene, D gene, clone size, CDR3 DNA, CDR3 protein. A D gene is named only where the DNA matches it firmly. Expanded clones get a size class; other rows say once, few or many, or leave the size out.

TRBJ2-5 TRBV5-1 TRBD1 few TGCGCCAGCAGCTTGGCCGGCGGTGTGGGACAGGAGACCCAGTACTTC CASSLAGGVGQETQYF
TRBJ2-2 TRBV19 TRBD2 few TGTGCCAGTAGTGCCCTAGCGGCGACCGCCGGGGAGCTGTTTTTT CASSALAATAGELFF
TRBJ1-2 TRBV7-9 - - TGTGCCAGCAGCCCACAAGAGGAGAGCTATGGCTACACCTTC CASSPQEESYGYTF
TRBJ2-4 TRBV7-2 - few TGTGCCAGCAGCTTAAGCGGTTCCAAAAACATTCAGTACTTC CASSLSGSKNIQYF
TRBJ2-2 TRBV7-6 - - TGTGCCAGCAGCTCCGGGACAAGCAACACCGGGGAGCTGTTTTTT CASSSGTSNTGELFF
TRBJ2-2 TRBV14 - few TGTGCCAGCAGTTGGCTGAACACCGGGGAGCTGTTTTTT CASSWLNTGELFF
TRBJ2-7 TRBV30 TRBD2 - TGTGCCTGGCAGCGGGGTTTTCGGGCAGGTGCCAGCTTTCTCCCCTACGAGCAGTACTTC CAWQRGFRAGASFLPYEQYF
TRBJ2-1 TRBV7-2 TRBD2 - TGTGCCAGCAGCATGACTAGCGGGATCGGAAATGAGCAGTTCTTC CASSMTSGIGNEQFF
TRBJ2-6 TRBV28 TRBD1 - TGTGCCAGCAGTCCCTCGGGACAGGGGGCGGCTGGGGCCAACGTCCTGACTTTC CASSPSGQGAAGANVLTF
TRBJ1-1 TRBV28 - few TGTGCCAGCACCATCGGTTCCCGGGGCACTGAAGCTTTCTTT CASTIGSRGTEAFF
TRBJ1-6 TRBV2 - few TGTGCCAGCCGGGGGGGACCTAATTCACCCCTCCACTTT CASRGGPNSPLHF
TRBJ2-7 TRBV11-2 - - TGTGCCAGCAGCTTAGTGCGACAGGGAGGTGAGCAGTACTTC CASSLVRQGGEQYF
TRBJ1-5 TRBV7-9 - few TGTGCCAGCAGCTTAGGGTGGGCCCAGCCCCAGCATTTT CASSLGWAQPQHF
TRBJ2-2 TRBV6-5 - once TGTGCCAGCAGTTACCAGAGCGCCACCGTGGGGGAGCTGTTTTTT CASSYQSATVGELFF
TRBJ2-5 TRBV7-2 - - TGTGCCAGCAGCCAACATCGCCGAGAGACCCAGTACTTC CASSQHRRETQYF
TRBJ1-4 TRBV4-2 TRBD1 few TGTGCCAGCAGCCAAGATCTCGGGACAGGGAGGAGAGAAAAACTGTTTTTT CASSQDLGTGRREKLFF
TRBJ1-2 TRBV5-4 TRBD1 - TGTGCCAGCAGCTTGGACAGGGGGTTGCATGGCTACACCTTC CASSLDRGLHGYTF
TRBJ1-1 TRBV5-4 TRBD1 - TGTGCCAGCAGCATTAGGGACAGGGGGAACACTGAAGCTTTCTTT CASSIRDRGNTEAFF
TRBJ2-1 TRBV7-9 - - TGTGCCAGCAGCATGGGACTGGGCCATGAGCAGTTCTTC CASSMGLGHEQFF
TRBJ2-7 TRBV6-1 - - TGTGCCAGCAGTGTGGAGGGGAGCTCCTACGAGCAGTACTTC CASSVEGSSYEQYF
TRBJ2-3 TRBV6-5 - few TGTGCCAGCAGTTACTATAGTCGGGATACGCAGTATTTT CASSYYSRDTQYF
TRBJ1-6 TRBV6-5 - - TGTGCCAGCAGTTACTCGGGGCACCTCTATAATTCACCCCTCCACTTT CASSYSGHLYNSPLHF
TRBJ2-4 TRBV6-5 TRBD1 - TGTGCCAGCAATGAGGGGGCCACTGACATTCAGTACTTC CASNEGATDIQYF
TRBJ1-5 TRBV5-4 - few TGTGCCAGCAGCTTATGGACACGAGGTCATCAGCCCCAGCATTTT CASSLWTRGHQPQHF
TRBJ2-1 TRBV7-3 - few TGTGCCAGCAGCTTAAGCGGGCCGGACAATGAGCAGTTCTTC CASSLSGPDNEQFF
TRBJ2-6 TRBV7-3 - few TGTGCCAGCAGCTTACGGTCTGGGGCCAACGTCCTGACTTTC CASSLRSGANVLTF
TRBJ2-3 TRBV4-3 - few TGCGCCAGCAGCCCCCGAACAGGTACAGATACGCAGTATTTT CASSPRTGTDTQYF
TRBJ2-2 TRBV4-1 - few TGCGCCAGCAGCCAAGCAATACGGGGCACCGGGGAGCTGTTTTTT CASSQAIRGTGELFF
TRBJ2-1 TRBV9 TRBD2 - TGTGCCAGCAGCGTAGCTGGGACTAGCCGTTACAATGAGCAGTTCTTC CASSVAGTSRYNEQFF
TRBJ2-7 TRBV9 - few TGTGCCAGCAGCGGGGGAACGATGGGACTTTCCTTC CASSGGTMGLSF
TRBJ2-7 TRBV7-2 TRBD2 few TGTGCCAGCAGCCGCGGGGGGGCCTACGAGCAGTACTTC CASSRGGAYEQYF
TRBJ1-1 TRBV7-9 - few TGTGCCAGCAGCTTAGCATTGGTAGCCCGCGTTGTATTTGCCTTT CASSLALVARVVFAF
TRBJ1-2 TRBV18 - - TGTGCCAGCTCACCACCCAACCGCGCCAGGGACTATGGCTACACCTTC CASSPPNRARDYGYTF
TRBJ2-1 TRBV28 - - TGTGCCAGCAGCCCCCCAGACAATGAGCAGTTCTTC CASSPPDNEQFF
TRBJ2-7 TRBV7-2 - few TGTGCCAGCAGCCAAGATCTTCGGGACTACGAGCAGTACTTC CASSQDLRDYEQYF
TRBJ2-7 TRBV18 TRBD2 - TGTGCCAGCTCACCACGGACTAGAGAGTTCTACGAGCAGTACTTC CASSPRTREFYEQYF
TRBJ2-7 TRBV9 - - TGTGCCAGCAGCCCGGTGGGACACTCCTCCTACGAGCAGTACTTC CASSPVGHSSYEQYF
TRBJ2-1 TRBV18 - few TGTGCCAGCTCACCACCAGACAGACCGCAGTTCTTC CASSPPDRPQFF
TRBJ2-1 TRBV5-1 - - TGCGCCAGCACCCTGATTGGGGCAGGGGCCGATGAGCAGTTCTTC CASTLIGAGADEQFF